Listed here are 5 T cell receptor beta chains from one sample, sequenced in a study of patients and donors after allogeneic stem cell transplantation. TCRdb analysed the RT-PCR reads with MiXCR anew, one entry per CDR3 protein. Here the sample spans over 150,000 distinct CDR3 sequences, roughly 30% being singletons. The sample taken for sequencing was blood, either unsorted or a sorted T cell fraction (not recorded which). Source of these receptors: a human donor who was either an allogeneic HSCT recipient or a stem cell or donor lymphocyte infusion donor (not recorded which). It is not recorded whose cells these are; they may come from a transplant donor.

The genes are TRBV11-3 and TRBJ2-1; a weak D match, TRBD2 (6 bases). The CDR3 is 15 residues long. Trimming took 5 bases from V and 5 from J, leaving 16 bases between them. Germline V gives CDR1 SGHNT, CDR2 YENEEA. The CDR3 protein is CASSNPGLRDNEQFF. DNA for the CDR3: TGTGCCAGCAGCAACCCGGGACTTCGGGACAATGAGCAGTTCTTC. The full variable domain, rest sourced from reference TRBV11-3 and TRBJ2-1, is EAGVVQSPRYKIIEKKQPVAFWCNPISGHNTLYWYLQNLGQGPELLIRYENEEAVDDSQLPKDRFSAERLKGVDSTLKIQPAELGDSAVYLCASSNPGLRDNEQFFGPGTRLTVL.

This chain connects TRBV12-3 or TRBV12-4 to TRBJ2-6; D unresolved. With 8 bases removed from V and 0 bases from J, the gap between germline ends came to 8 bases. CDR3 size: 14 residues. This CDR3 reads CASALFSGANVLTF. The CDR3, as DNA: TGTGCCAGCGCTTTATTCTCTGGGGCCAACGTCCTGACTTTC.

This clonotype was detected many times. This chain joins TRBV5-1 and TRBJ1-5; 12 bases are shared with TRBD1. V was pared by 4 bases and J by 1 base, with 3 bases of the junction left unmatched. This CDR3 is 16 amino acids long. Germline CDR1 SGHRS, CDR2 YFSETQ. Written as DNA, the CDR3 is TGCGCCAGCAGCCCCGGGACAGGGGGCAGCAATCAGCCCCAGCATTTT. Its translation is CASSPGTGGSNQPQHF.

This chain uses TRBV18 with TRBJ2-3; possibly TRBD2 for D (5 bases). CDR1 is KGHSH and CDR2 is LQKENI in the germline V gene. CDR3 size: 13 residues. V was shortened by 6 bases and J by 0 bases, with 7 bases between the two germline ends. This CDR3 is CASSGGSTDTQYF. The CDR3 DNA follows: TGTGCCAGCTCCGGCGGGAGCACAGATACGCAGTATTTT.

The chain's CDR3 is CASSVGGTGSLSYEQYF. DNA for the CDR3: TGTGCCAGCAGCGTAGGGGGGACAGGGTCCCTATCCTACGAGCAGTACTTC. V gene TRBV9 combines with J gene TRBJ2-7; TRBD1 agrees at 9 bases. V was pared by 0 bases and J by 1 base, with 8 bases of the junction left unmatched. Per the germline V gene, CDR1 is SGDLS and CDR2 is YYNGEE. CDR3 length: 17 amino acids.